The 12 T cell receptor beta chains presented below share a single source sample, sequenced in a study of PD-L1 blockade in urothelial cancer. Data came from immunoSEQ multiplex PCR; TCRdb stores just in-frame clones and leaves some out. This sample carries 50,000 to 65,000 clones, around 84% of them seen once, and the ten largest clones take less than 3.5%. This specimen consisted of PBMCs, obtained around atezolizumab (anti-PD-L1) treatment. The receptor source for this set is a man aged 45-65 years with urothelial cancer.

This clone was observed a handful of times. The same CDR3 also results from other DNA sequences found in this sample. The V and J genes are TRBV27 and TRBJ2-7, with 8 nucleotides matching TRBD1. Germline-derived CDR1 and CDR2 are MNHEY and SMNVEV (reference sequence). The CDR3 spans 14 residues. After removal of 2 bases from V and 3 bases from J, the junction contained 3 bases not matched to a gene. In DNA, the CDR3 is TGTGCCAGCAGTTTAGACAGGGGACTCTACGAGCAGTACTTC. This encodes CASSLDRGLYEQYF.

The gene calls are TRBV7-9 and TRBJ2-1; 11 bases align to TRBD2. The CDR3 consists of 18 residues. The J segment lost 6 bases and the V segment lost 5 bases, leaving 15 bases of the junction unmatched. Germline V gene data show CDR1 as SEHNR and CDR2 as FQNEAQ (reference sequence). The CDR3 DNA sequence: TGTGCCAGCAGCCCCTTAGGCGTAGGACTAGCGGGTTCCAATGAGCAGTTCTTC. Encoded protein: CASSPLGVGLAGSNEQFF.

J is TRBJ2-1 and V is TRBV5-1; 10 bases align to TRBD1. Trimming at V came to 4 bases and at J to 5 bases, leaving 3 bases not matched to a gene. The CDR3 runs 14 residues. Per germline, CDR1 SGHRS and CDR2 YFSETQ. This CDR3 reads CASSRDRGNNEQFF. The CDR3 bases are TGCGCCAGCAGCCGGGACAGGGGAAACAATGAGCAGTTCTTC.

This chain joins TRBV5-6 and TRBJ2-7; 7 bases align to TRBD1. The CDR3 loop spans 16 amino acids. Unmatched junction bases numbered 17, after V lost 4 bases and J lost 7 bases. Germline V gives CDR1 SGHDT, CDR2 YYEEEE. CDR3 protein: CASSPLLRGTIKEQYF. For the CDR3, the DNA is TGTGCCAGCAGCCCTCTACTCAGGGGGACGATTAAGGAGCAGTACTTC. Filled out from reference TRBV5-6 and TRBJ2-7, the complete variable domain reads DAGVTQSPTHLIKTRGQQVTLRCSPKSGHDTVSWYQQALGQGPQFIFQYYEEEERQRGNFPDRFSGHQFPNYSSELNVNALLLGDSALYLCASSPLLRGTIKEQYFGPGTRLTVT.

V is TRBV6-5 and J is TRBJ1-1; 8 bases align to TRBD1. The CDR3 extends over 14 amino acids. Germline CDR1 and CDR2: MNHEY and SVGAGI. J was trimmed by 6 bases and V by 6 bases; bases with no gene match: 9. The CDR3 DNA is TGTGCCAGCAGATCAGACAGGGGAGGATCTGAAGCTTTCTTT. Translated, it gives CASRSDRGGSEAFF.

V and J are TRBV7-9 and TRBJ2-3, with TRBD1 identical over 7 bases. The CDR3 is made up of 14 amino acids. CDR1 and CDR2 from the germline V gene are SEHNR and FQNEAQ (reference sequence). Trimming cost V 8 bases and J 6 bases; bases outside gene matches: 11. In DNA form, the CDR3 reads TGTGCCAGCGGCAAGACAGGGTTAGGGGATACGCAGTATTTT. It is translated as CASGKTGLGDTQYF. Full variable domain (rest looked up from reference TRBV7-9 and TRBJ2-3): DTGVSQNPRHKITKRGQNVTFRCDPISEHNRLYWYRQTLGQGPEFLTYFQNEAQLEKSRLLSDRFSAERPKGSFSTLEIQRTEQGDSAMYLCASGKTGLGDTQYFGPGTRLTVL.

The chain employs TRBV5-4 and TRBJ2-3, with 11 bases aligning to TRBD2. Germline loops: CDR1 SGHNT, CDR2 YYREEE (reference sequence). The CDR3 runs 20 residues. Germline trimming cut 4 bases from V and 0 bases from J; bases unmatched to any gene: 16. The CDR3 nucleotides are TGTGCCAGCAGCGGCCGAACCACTAGCGGGGGCCTAATTAGCACAGATACGCAGTATTTT. It yields the protein CASSGRTTSGGLISTDTQYF.

This clone appeared a single time. The chain recombines TRBV11-2 with TRBJ2-1, with 10 nucleotides matching TRBD2. Trimming removed 5 bases from V and 7 bases from J; junction bases left unmatched: 20. The CDR3 covers 19 residues. Germline V gene lookup returns CDR1 SGHAT and CDR2 FQNNGV. The CDR3 DNA follows: TGTGCCAGCAGCCCTCGCCCCGAGCGGGAGGGAGCCCTTCGAAATGAGCAGTTCTTC. Its protein product is CASSPRPEREGALRNEQFF.

This rearrangement joins TRBV5-1 to TRBJ2-1; D possibly corresponds to TRBD2 (5 bases). This CDR3 has 16 residues. V dropped 7 bases and J dropped 6 bases, with 23 bases sitting between them. CDR1 and CDR2 (germline): SGHRS, YFSETQ. CDR3 protein: CASYSTAGLASNEQFF. The CDR3 DNA reads as TGCGCCAGCTACTCAACCGCCGGGCTAGCTTCCAATGAGCAGTTCTTC. The full variable domain, completed using reference TRBV5-1 and TRBJ2-1, is KAGVTQTPRYLIKTRGQQVTLSCSPISGHRSVSWYQQTPGQGLQFLFEYFSETQRNKGNFPGRFSGRQFSNSRSEMNVSTLELGDSALYLCASYSTAGLASNEQFFGPGTRLTVL.

V is TRBV7-3 and J is TRBJ2-1; 9 bases are a match to TRBD1. Looked up from germline, CDR1 is SGHTA and CDR2 is FQGTGA. V trimming: 6 bases; J trimming: 3 bases; junction bases outside the gene matches: 6. The CDR3 spans 15 residues. CDR3 in amino acids: CASSQDRGGYNEQFF. In nucleotides, the CDR3 is TGTGCCAGCAGTCAAGACAGGGGGGGCTACAATGAGCAGTTCTTC.

The chain employs TRBV9 and TRBJ2-1; 10 positions match TRBD2. The V gene's germline CDR1 is SGDLS and CDR2 YYNGEE. Trimming cost V 1 base and J 4 bases; bases outside gene matches: 5. This CDR3 has 16 residues. This CDR3 reads CASSVRGTSEYNEQFF. The DNA for the CDR3 is TGTGCCAGCAGCGTACGGGGGACTAGCGAATACAATGAGCAGTTCTTC.

The J gene is TRBJ2-1, the V gene TRBV6-1, with 13 nucleotides matching TRBD2. J lost 0 bases, V lost 3 bases, and 8 bases had no gene match. Germline V lookup: CDR1 MNHNS, CDR2 SASEGT. The CDR3 sequence is 19 residues long. CDR3 sequence (DNA): TGTGCCAGCAGTGATACTAGCGGGAGGGCCCTCAGCTCCTACAATGAGCAGTTCTTC. Its protein is CASSDTSGRALSSYNEQFF.